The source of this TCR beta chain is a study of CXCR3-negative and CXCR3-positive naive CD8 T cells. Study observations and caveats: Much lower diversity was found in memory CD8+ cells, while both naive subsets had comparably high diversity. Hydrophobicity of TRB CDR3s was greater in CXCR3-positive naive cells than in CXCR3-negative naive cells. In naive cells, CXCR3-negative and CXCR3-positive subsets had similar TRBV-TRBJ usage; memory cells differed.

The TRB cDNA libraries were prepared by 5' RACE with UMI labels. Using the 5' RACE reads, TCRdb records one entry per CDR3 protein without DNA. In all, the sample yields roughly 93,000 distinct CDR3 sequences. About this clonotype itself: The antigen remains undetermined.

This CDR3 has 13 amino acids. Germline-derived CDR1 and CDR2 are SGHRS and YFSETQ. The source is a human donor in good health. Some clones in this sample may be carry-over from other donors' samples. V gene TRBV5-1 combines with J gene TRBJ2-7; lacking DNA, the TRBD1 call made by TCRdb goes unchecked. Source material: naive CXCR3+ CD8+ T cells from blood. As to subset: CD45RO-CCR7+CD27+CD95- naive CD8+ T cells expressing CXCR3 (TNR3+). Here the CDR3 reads CASSLGRDYEQYF.